The clone carrying this TCR beta chain was observed once. Its antigen is still unknown. Primers included in the PCR were 60 Vbeta and 13 Jbeta primers. Some clones are missing from TCRdb's copy, which holds only in-frame ones; the method was immunoSEQ multiplex PCR. The sample records around 200,000 clones, around 83% being singletons. This record comes from a study of cytomegalovirus exposure and HLA in healthy donors. Study-level findings and limits: Reportedly, diagnosis of cytomegalovirus status by the classifier showed high specificity and sensitivity. Reportedly, HLA-A and HLA-B alleles of most subjects were accurately predicted from TCR beta.

J lost 1 base, V lost 5 bases, and 12 bases had no gene match. CDR1 is SGHAT, CDR2 FQNNGV, per germline. The CDR3 sequence is 18 residues long. The material sequenced was PBMCs. The clonotype comes from a man aged 45-65 years in good health and CMV-seronegative. The J gene is TRBJ2-2, the V gene TRBV11-2, with TRBD1 identical over 8 bases. CDR3 sequence: CASSPLSGGFMNTGELFF. The DNA for the CDR3 is TGTGCCAGCAGCCCCCTCTCAGGGGGCTTTATGAACACCGGGGAGCTGTTTTTT.